This section outlines one T cell receptor beta chain sequence together with its context. Its target antigen remains unknown. No clone much larger than this one lies a single base away; base qualities are absent. To demonstrate the VDJtools post-analysis software, TCR beta repertoires were profiled from the peripheral blood of over ten young patients with multiple sclerosis. The multiple sclerosis patients were children and adolescents ranging in age from 6 to 15 years. Based on the germline V gene, the CDR1 and CDR2 sequences are SGHDT and YYEEEE. Including cysteine and phenylalanine, the CDR3 has 17 amino acids. Just CDR3 DNA is preserved here, 51 bases in frame from base 1. The data derive from a study of post-analysis software for immune sequencing data (dated by TCRdb to the mid-2010s). For context, the study as a whole: Disease courses on record covered relapsing-remitting, secondary progressive and progressive-relapsing multiple sclerosis, though some patients had no subtype annotation. A subset of samples was prepared in parallel using single-end sample barcoding, then pooled and co-amplified after Illumina adapter ligation. Patient repertoires were compared against ten to eleven previously published healthy control repertoires from donors aged roughly 6 to 28 years.

The library was made by PCR. Data came from an Illumina HiSeq 2500. To reduce PCR and sequencing biases, unique molecular identifiers were built into the TCR beta cDNA libraries. Every 1 to 10 million input T cells yielded roughly 500,000 cDNA molecules, meaning each molecule approximated one T cell. The patient libraries were prepared and sequenced with the same protocol used for the earlier healthy control dataset. Samples belonging to the same batch were prepared together, multiplexed and sequenced on a shared HiSeq lane. In the original analysis: MIGEC handled the raw barcoded reads, throwing out single-read molecular identifier groups before consensus assembly and CDR3 extraction. VDJtools was used for post-analysis of the clonotype tables, and diversity was normalized by down-sampling every dataset to the size of the smallest sample. To correct batch-related cross-sample contamination, repertoire overlap clustering matched CDR3 amino acid sequences but not nucleotide sequences. The public reads were reprocessed in TCRdb via fastp at Q25 and MiXCR, keeping in-frame beta chains. Rows merge per CDR3 protein into single entries with the most common DNA and genes. Here the V and J calls rest on TCRdb's processing, not on the authors' analysis. The sample table lists around 440,000 distinct CDR3 sequences, roughly 45% of them with a count of one. Jointly, the top ten make up over 10% of the sample.

General conclusions and limits of the study: Normalized Chao1 diversity was significantly lower in multiple sclerosis patients than controls, suggesting substantial peripheral T-cell clonal expansion. The multiple sclerosis patient group was slightly younger than the control group. Strong co-clustering of samples prepared in the same batch was shown by direct clustering with F measure, prompting a batch-effect correction. Roughly 5 TRBV segments, including TRBV5-6, TRBV5-1 and TRBV20-1, were significantly more frequent in patients than controls.

Recombination connected TRBV5-6 to TRBJ2-1; a tentative D match to TRBD1 spans 6 bases. The closer fit of TRBJ2-7 to the DNA end suggests the J call may be wrong. This receptor was identified in a girl between 10 and 17 years old with multiple sclerosis. The sequencing sample was made of blood. The CDR3 is CASSLGGFLTGYNEQYF. The nucleotides read TGTGCCAGCAGCTTGGGGGGGTTCCTGACAGGATACAATGAGCAGTACTTC.